The present T cell receptor beta chain was sequenced within a study of cytomegalovirus exposure and HLA in healthy donors. General observations from the study: Productive status was seen about 90% or about 30% of the time for most TCR beta V segments in an earlier analysis.

Healthy donors of bone marrow made up the group. PCR involved 60 Vbeta and 13 Jbeta primers. Source study methods: Tens of millions of unique TCR beta chains, about 10 million of them shared, were counted by a later analysis. Some clones are missing from TCRdb's copy, which holds only in-frame ones; the method was immunoSEQ multiplex PCR. Clonal size and the V and J genes are those of that table, whereas D and trimming came from the DNA. The sample records about 110,000 clones, 70% to 75% being singletons. The CDR3 has 14 amino acids. Germline V CDR1 and CDR2: SEHNR, FQNEAQ (reference sequence). The V segment lost 5 bases and the J segment 5 bases; nucleotides outside the gene matches: 3. A remark on this clone: Its antigen is not known.

This sequence originates from a female donor in good health and CMV-seronegative. The chain combines TRBV7-9 with TRBJ2-1; 10 bases match TRBD2. The specimen was PBMCs. The CDR3 bases are TGTGCCAGCAGCGCTAGCGGGAGAAACAATGAGCAGTTCTTC. Its protein product is CASSASGRNNEQFF.